This TCR beta chain is drawn from a study of blood T cell repertoires in COVID-19 (dated by TCRdb to 2018 to 2020). About the full investigation: Samples covering the acute and convalescent phases of COVID-19 were provided by collaborators in the United States, Italy and Spain. The material from the prospective study consisted of cDNA or gDNA derived from T cells, B-cell-depleted T cells, or PBMCs. Deeply sampled blood TCRbeta repertoires from subjects exposed to, actively infected with, or recovered from COVID-19 were included in the dataset. Samples were obtained from the ongoing ImmuneRACE study (first 160 participants) and from about 1,300 subjects provided by 6 global collaborators. The repertoires were released in a freely available public database intended as a resource for research on the immune response to SARS-CoV-2. Where HLA class I and class II types were available, the types were taken from metadata supplied by the sample provider, not from assay-based typing. Sample metadata almost always included a de-identified subject ID, COVID-19 status, age in years and sex. Here is what the overall study found, with its caveats: The amount of clinical and demographic metadata varied by source and participant and was provided uncurated.

TCRbeta CDR3 regions were amplified from genomic DNA using the immunoSEQ Assay, a bias-controlled multiplex PCR. On the authors' methods: Within the assay, amplification of reference gene primers was used to estimate how many nucleated cells each sample contained. To quantify the absolute abundance of each unique TCRbeta CDR3 rearrangement, sequence reads were collapsed and filtered. For each sample, productive Simpson clonality was calculated as the square root of Simpson's diversity index across productive rearrangements. The source is immuneACCESS, and TCRdb retained only in-frame sequences with V and J called. Part of the clones is not carried over; for the studies checked, unresolved V genes explain less than half of this, and the remainder is unexplained. That table furnishes V, J and clone size, whereas the DNA furnished D and trimming. The sample profile shows about 62,000 clones; about 87% of them were found once. Clones ranked in the top ten supply 1% of the sample.

Each collaborating institution followed its own protocols to collect whole blood in K2EDTA tubes. For TCRbeta analysis, collaborators shipped samples as frozen whole blood, isolated PBMCs, or DNA extracted from either of those sample types. The germline ends are 12 bases apart after V is trimmed by 3 bases and J by 1 base. CDR1 and CDR2 are drawn from the germline V gene: SGHTA, FQGTGA. The CDR3 goes from the cysteine to the phenylalanine over 15 residues. Only the CDR3 region is kept as DNA, spanning 45 bases read in frame from base 1. In this sample, this clone turned up once. The specificity of this receptor is unknown. Base qualities are missing; no much larger clone stands one base away.

The clonotype comes from a man aged 70 or older with acute or convalescent COVID-19. Here the chain combines TRBV7-3 and TRBJ1-2, with the D gene too uncertain to name. The sequencing input was peripheral blood. The CDR3 reads as follows: CASSLAPGGNYGYTF. The nucleotide sequence is TGTGCCAGCAGCTTGGCCCCGGGTGGTAACTATGGCTACACCTTC.